The T cell receptor beta chain described here comes from a study of OX40 agonist ivuxolimab in advanced cancers. Across the whole study: Antecedent anti-PD-1, anti-PD-L1 or anti-CTLA-4 therapy was permissible, with roughly 40% having received some.

The V gene lost 3 bases and the J gene lost 3 bases, with 11 bases spanning the gap. The CDR3 sequence is 14 residues long. CDR1 is MDHEN, CDR2 SYDVKM, per germline. TCRdb keeps only in-frame clones here, not all; method: immunoSEQ multiplex PCR. The table lists about 86,000 clones, 89% of them singletons. Study findings and constraints: Circulating CD4+ and CD8+ T cells showed clonal expansion by week 6 at 0.1 to 3.0 mg/kg. Some patients who did not respond also had low normalized T-cell clonal expansion.

For this clone: What it binds is unknown.

This chain connects TRBV28 to TRBJ1-2, with D unclear. The sequenced sample was CD4+ or CD8+ T cells sorted from blood, obtained in a trial of the OX40 agonist ivuxolimab. The source of this sequence is an adult with an advanced solid tumor such as melanoma, head and neck, liver or kidney cancer. The CDR3 bases are TGTGCCAGCAGTTTTTCCCAGGCGGACTATGGCTACACCTTC. Amino acids: CASSFSQADYGYTF.